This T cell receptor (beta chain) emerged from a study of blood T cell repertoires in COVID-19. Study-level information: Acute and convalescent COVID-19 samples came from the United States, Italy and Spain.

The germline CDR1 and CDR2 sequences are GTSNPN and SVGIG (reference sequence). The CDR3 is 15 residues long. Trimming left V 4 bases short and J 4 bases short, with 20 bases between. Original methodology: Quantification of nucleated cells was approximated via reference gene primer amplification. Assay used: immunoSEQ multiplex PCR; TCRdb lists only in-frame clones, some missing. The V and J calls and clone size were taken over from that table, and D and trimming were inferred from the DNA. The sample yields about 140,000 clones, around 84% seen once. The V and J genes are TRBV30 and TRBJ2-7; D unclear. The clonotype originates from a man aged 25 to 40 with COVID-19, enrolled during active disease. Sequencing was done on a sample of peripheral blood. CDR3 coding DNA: TGTGCCTGGACCGTCGGAGCGACCCCCGGGTACGAGCAGTACTTC. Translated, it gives CAWTVGATPGYEQYF.